This entry lists 29 T cell receptor beta chains sequenced from one sample in a study of T cells after posttransplantation cyclophosphamide. Generated by immunoSEQ multiplex PCR, the TCRdb table keeps only in-frame clones and is missing some. The repertoire holds 7,800 or so clones, with 80% to 95% as singletons. The sample was CD4+ T cells sorted from blood. Source of these receptors: a woman between 50 and 59 years old in good health and a related stem cell transplant donor.

This chain connects TRBV20-1 to TRBJ1-1; TRBD1 might be the D (6 bases). The CDR3 covers 11 residues. Germline V gives CDR1 DFQATT, CDR2 SNEGSKA (reference sequence). With 3 bases removed from V and 7 bases from J, the gap between germline ends came to 9 bases. CDR3 DNA: TGCAGTGCTAGGCAGGACAGTGAAGCTTTCTTT. Its translation: CSARQDSEAFF.

CDR3 DNA: TGCGCCAGCAGCTTCGCGGCAGCTACCTACGAGCAGTACTTC. This codes for CASSFAAATYEQYF. The V and J genes are TRBV5-1 and TRBJ2-7, with unresolved D. The CDR3 covers 14 residues. V dropped 2 bases and J dropped 2 bases, with 11 bases sitting between them. CDR1 and CDR2 (germline): SGHRS, YFSETQ.

The table lists this clone with a count of one. V and J are TRBV5-8 and TRBJ2-3; 7 bases line up with TRBD1. Losses at the gene ends were 5 bases for V and 4 bases for J; bases not matched to a gene: 4. The CDR3 loop spans 13 amino acids. Germline V gives CDR1 SGHTS, CDR2 YDEGEE. The CDR3, as DNA: TGTGCCAGCAGAAACAGGGGTGCAGATACGCAGTATTTT. Amino acid sequence: CASRNRGADTQYF.

V usage is TRBV11-1 and J usage is TRBJ2-2, with 10 bases matching TRBD2. Germline-derived CDR1 and CDR2 are SGHAT and FQDESV (reference sequence). The CDR3 length is 16 residues. The junction had 11 bases not matched to a gene; V was cut back by 6 bases and J by 7 bases. CDR3: CASRLTTSGEGGELFF. For the CDR3, the DNA is TGTGCCAGCAGACTCACAACTAGCGGGGAAGGCGGGGAGCTGTTTTTT.

This chain links TRBV4-2 with TRBJ1-2; 8 nucleotides align to TRBD1. Germline CDR1 reads LGHNA; CDR2 reads YNFKEQ. This CDR3 region has 16 residues. With 2 bases clipped from V and 3 bases from J, the junction kept 8 bases outside the gene matches. DNA for the CDR3: TGTGCCAGCAGCCAAATCCTGGGACAGGAAGACTATGGCTACACCTTC. This encodes CASSQILGQEDYGYTF.

The rearrangement joins TRBV5-4 to TRBJ2-7; 7 bases map to TRBD1. The germline gives CDR1 SGHNT, CDR2 YYREEE (reference sequence). CDR3 length: 13 amino acids. The V segment lost 2 bases and the J segment 5 bases; nucleotides outside the gene matches: 4. The CDR3 loop is CASSFTGDDEQYF. As DNA, the CDR3 is TGTGCCAGCAGCTTTACAGGGGACGACGAGCAGTACTTC. Supplemented by reference TRBV5-4 and TRBJ2-7, the full variable domain reads ETGVTQSPTHLIKTRGQQVTLRCSSQSGHNTVSWYQQALGQGPQFIFQYYREEENGRGNFPPRFSGLQFPNYSSELNVNALELDDSALYLCASSFTGDDEQYFGPGTRLTVT.

This clone showed up just once. The chain has TRBV13 and TRBJ2-5; 13 nucleotides agree with TRBD2. Germline lookup yields CDR1 PRHDT and CDR2 FYEKMQ (reference sequence). J gave up 5 bases and V 5 bases, and 14 bases lay outside the gene matches. The CDR3 has 18 residues. CDR3 sequence reads: CASSHRRLAGGPGETQYF. DNA for the CDR3: TGTGCCAGCAGCCACAGACGACTAGCGGGAGGCCCGGGGGAGACCCAGTACTTC.

This clone was found a few times. The chain recombines TRBV9 with TRBJ2-5, with D perhaps matching TRBD2 (5 bases). Germline V gives CDR1 SGDLS, CDR2 YYNGEE. V was pared by 3 bases and J by 4 bases, with 16 bases between. This CDR3 has 15 residues. The CDR3 DNA reads TGTGCCAGCAGCGCCCCCGGGCTAGCAAGAGAGACCCAGTACTTC. This sequence encodes CASSAPGLARETQYF.

About this clone: At the DNA level, this CDR3 is encoded by other sequences in the same sample as well. The chain links TRBV25-1 to TRBJ2-1, with TRBD2 matching 8 bases. CDR1 and CDR2 from the germline V gene are MGHDK and SYGVNS. V lost 1 base, J lost 4 bases, and 9 bases stayed unmatched. The CDR3 totals 17 residues. The CDR3 reads CASSESAAGGAYNEQFF. As DNA, the CDR3 is TGTGCCAGCAGTGAATCCGCGGCGGGGGGCGCGTACAATGAGCAGTTCTTC.

This chain links TRBV2 with TRBJ1-3; 8 bases align to TRBD1. The germline V gene has CDR1 SNHLY and CDR2 FYNNEI. Trimming at V came to 4 bases and at J to 6 bases, leaving 11 bases not matched to a gene. This CDR3 is 16 amino acids long. The CDR3 coding sequence is TGTGCCAGCAGTGGCGGACAGGGAGGTAAAGAAAACACCATATATTTT. Amino acid sequence: CASSGGQGGKENTIYF.

The chain uses TRBV19 and TRBJ2-1; 8 bases are a match to TRBD2. The CDR3 contains 16 residues. The germline CDR1 and CDR2 sequences are LNHDA and SQIVND (reference sequence). Trimming removed 2 bases from V and 3 bases from J; junction bases left unmatched: 6. CDR3 nucleotides: TGTGCCAGTAGTATAAGGGCGGGAGGTGGCTACAATGAGCAGTTCTTC. Residues: CASSIRAGGGYNEQFF.

This chain joins TRBV9 and TRBJ1-3, with D possibly TRBD1 on 5 matching bases. Per germline, CDR1 SGDLS and CDR2 YYNGEE. V was cut by 4 bases and J by 0 bases, with 14 bases left in between. The CDR3 contains 16 residues. The CDR3 bases are TGTGCCAGCAGCTACGCCGGGGGGAGCTCTGGAAACACCATATATTTT. The encoded protein is CASSYAGGSSGNTIYF.

Written as DNA, the CDR3 is TGTGCCGGGAGAAGCGTGCTAGCGGGGTCGGAGGGGGAGCTGTTTTTT. As protein: CAGRSVLAGSEGELFF. This chain joins TRBV19 and TRBJ2-2; 9 bases are shared with TRBD2. CDR1 is LNHDA, CDR2 SQIVND, per germline (reference sequence). The CDR3 sequence is 16 residues long. Germline trimming cut 11 bases from V and 8 bases from J; bases unmatched to any gene: 18.

The chain couples TRBV5-1 to TRBJ2-3, with TRBD1 as a possible D gene (5 bases). Germline CDR1 SGHRS, CDR2 YFSETQ. This CDR3 is 14 amino acids long. Trimming removed 2 bases at V and 4 bases at J, with 11 bases between. CDR3: CASSFGQGPDTQYF. DNA of the CDR3: TGCGCCAGCAGCTTCGGCCAGGGTCCAGATACGCAGTATTTT.

The chain is built from TRBV7-2 and TRBJ1-5; maybe TRBD1 (6 bases). The CDR3 has 14 amino acids. Trimming stripped 3 bases from V and 7 bases from J, with 13 bases between. Per the germline V gene, CDR1 is SGHTA and CDR2 is FQGNSA. The CDR3 sequence: CASSFGGPGQPQHF. The DNA for the CDR3 is TGTGCCAGCAGCTTTGGGGGCCCGGGGCAGCCCCAGCATTTT. Drawing the rest from reference TRBV7-2 and TRBJ1-5, the complete variable domain is GAGVSQSPSNKVTEKGKDVELRCDPISGHTALYWYRQSLGQGLEFLIYFQGNSAPDKSGLPSDRFSAERTGGSVSTLTIQRTQQEDSAVYLCASSFGGPGQPQHFGDGTRLSIL.

The chain carries TRBV4-1 and TRBJ1-2, with a possible D match to TRBD1 (6 bases). Trimming removed 4 bases at V and 6 bases at J, with 12 bases between. Per germline, CDR1 MGHRA and CDR2 YSYEKL. CDR3 length equals 13 residues. The CDR3 DNA sequence: TGCGCCAGCAGCCTAAGACAGGCGGATGGCTACACCTTC. This gives the protein CASSLRQADGYTF.

The V gene is TRBV29-1, the J gene TRBJ2-4; weak D call: TRBD2 (6 bases). V gave up 4 bases and J gave up 5 bases, with 12 bases separating them. From germline, CDR1 is SQVTM and CDR2 ANQGSEA. The CDR3 consists of 13 residues. The CDR3, as DNA: TGCAGCGTTGTTTCCGGGGGAGAAAACATTCAGTACTTC. Residues: CSVVSGGENIQYF.

The rearrangement joins TRBV28 to TRBJ1-3; 9 positions match TRBD1. V shed 9 bases, J shed 4 bases, and the junction held 7 bases outside the gene matches. CDR1 and CDR2 from the germline V gene are MDHEN and SYDVKM. The CDR3 has 14 amino acids. The CDR3 region is CASLGQGIGNTIYF. The CDR3 DNA is TGTGCCAGTCTGGGACAGGGTATCGGAAACACCATATATTTT.

This clone was detected only a few times. Its ends do not fully match the called genes, so a read error is possible. In the same sample, other DNA sequences code for this CDR3. This chain joins TRBV7-7 and TRBJ2-7, with 7 bases fitting TRBD1. From germline, CDR1 is SSHAT and CDR2 FNYEAQ (reference sequence). This CDR3 region has 13 residues. In DNA form, the CDR3 reads TGTGCTAGCAGCTTGGACAGGTTCGACGAGCAGTACTTC. As protein: CASSLDRFDEQYF.

The CDR3 DNA follows: TGCAGCGGCAACAGGGACCAGAACACTGAAGCTTTCTTT. This gives the protein CSGNRDQNTEAFF. The V gene is TRBV29-1, the J gene TRBJ1-1; a weak D match, TRBD1 (6 bases). V was shortened by 7 bases and J by 1 base, with 13 bases between the two germline ends. In germline, CDR1 is SQVTM, CDR2 ANQGSEA. The CDR3 runs to 13 residues.

The gene calls are TRBV7-8 and TRBJ2-3; perhaps TRBD1 as D (6 bases). The CDR3 totals 14 residues. Looked up from germline, CDR1 is SGHVS and CDR2 is FQNEAQ. V lost 5 bases to trimming and J lost 4 bases, with 13 bases between them. Here the CDR3 reads CASSIVRGSDTQYF. In DNA, the CDR3 is TGTGCCAGCAGCATTGTCAGGGGTTCAGATACGCAGTATTTT. Full variable domain (outside the CDR3, taken from reference TRBV7-8 and TRBJ2-3): GAGVSQSPRYKVAKRGQDVALRCDPISGHVSLFWYQQALGQGPEFLTYFQNEAQLDKSGLPSDRFFAERPEGSVSTLKIQRTQQEDSAVYLCASSIVRGSDTQYFGPGTRLTVL.

V usage is TRBV27 and J usage is TRBJ1-4; D might be TRBD1 (5 bases). V was trimmed by 0 bases and J by 8 bases, leaving 13 bases between them. Germline V lookup: CDR1 MNHEY, CDR2 SMNVEV (reference sequence). The CDR3 is 15 residues long. The CDR3 protein is CASSLSRQGGEKLFF. CDR3 DNA sequence: TGTGCCAGCAGTTTATCGCGGCAGGGCGGCGAAAAACTGTTTTTT.

V and J are TRBV10-3 and TRBJ1-3; perhaps TRBD1 as D (5 bases). The CDR3 sequence is 17 residues long. Germline V gene data show CDR1 as ENHRY and CDR2 as SYGVKD. Trimming removed 4 bases at V and 2 bases at J, with 18 bases between. Here the CDR3 reads CAISASGGEVAGNTIYF. CDR3 bases: TGTGCCATCAGTGCCTCTGGGGGGGAGGTTGCTGGAAACACCATATATTTT.

CDR3 sequence: CASFRGSNQPQHF. CDR3 DNA sequence: TGTGCCAGCTTCAGGGGCAGCAATCAGCCCCAGCATTTT. The chain recombines TRBV28 with TRBJ1-5; D might be TRBD1 (6 bases). V lost 8 bases to trimming and J lost 1 base, with 9 bases between them. Germline V gives CDR1 MDHEN, CDR2 SYDVKM. This CDR3 comprises 13 residues.

The chain has TRBV6-5 and TRBJ2-1, with 15 bases identical to TRBD2. The CDR3 sequence is 15 residues long. With V trimmed by 6 bases and J by 8 bases, 5 bases remained unmatched. The germline V gene has CDR1 MNHEY and CDR2 SVGAGI. CDR3 sequence: CASSFGLAGGDEQFF. For the CDR3, the DNA is TGTGCCAGCAGCTTTGGACTAGCGGGAGGGGATGAGCAGTTCTTC.

This chain joins TRBV6-5 and TRBJ1-2; 7 positions agree with TRBD1. CDR3 length: 15 residues. V lost 6 bases, J lost 4 bases, and 11 bases stayed unmatched. Germline values: CDR1 MNHEY, CDR2 SVGAGI. The DNA of the CDR3 is TGTGCCAGCAGCCTCAACAGGGGTGGATTCTATGGCTACACCTTC. It encodes CASSLNRGGFYGYTF.

The rearrangement joins TRBV6-5 to TRBJ2-7, with 7 bases identical to TRBD1. CDR1 is MNHEY and CDR2 is SVGAGI in the germline V gene. V trimming: 7 bases; J trimming: 12 bases; junction bases outside the gene matches: 15. There are 13 residues in the CDR3. CDR3 sequence: CASTQRNRDSLYF. As DNA, the CDR3 is TGTGCCAGCACCCAACGTAACCGGGACAGCTTGTACTTC.

The chain carries TRBV11-2 and TRBJ2-3; the match to TRBD2 covers 7 bases. The V gene's germline CDR1 is SGHAT and CDR2 FQNNGV. The CDR3 totals 15 residues. V dropped 1 base and J dropped 1; count of bases not matched to a gene: 2. The DNA for the CDR3 is TGTGCCAGCAGCTTAGGGGGGGGTGGCACAGATACGCAGTATTTT. Its protein is CASSLGGGGTDTQYF.

This chain joins TRBV5-1 and TRBJ1-2, with TRBD1 matching over 9 bases. V shed 4 bases and J 12 bases; nucleotides not matched to a gene: 13. This CDR3 has 14 amino acids. Germline V gene data show CDR1 as SGHRS and CDR2 as YFSETQ. The CDR3 sequence: CASSGNYGQGRNTF. For the CDR3, the DNA is TGCGCCAGCAGCGGGAATTACGGACAGGGGAGAAACACCTTC.